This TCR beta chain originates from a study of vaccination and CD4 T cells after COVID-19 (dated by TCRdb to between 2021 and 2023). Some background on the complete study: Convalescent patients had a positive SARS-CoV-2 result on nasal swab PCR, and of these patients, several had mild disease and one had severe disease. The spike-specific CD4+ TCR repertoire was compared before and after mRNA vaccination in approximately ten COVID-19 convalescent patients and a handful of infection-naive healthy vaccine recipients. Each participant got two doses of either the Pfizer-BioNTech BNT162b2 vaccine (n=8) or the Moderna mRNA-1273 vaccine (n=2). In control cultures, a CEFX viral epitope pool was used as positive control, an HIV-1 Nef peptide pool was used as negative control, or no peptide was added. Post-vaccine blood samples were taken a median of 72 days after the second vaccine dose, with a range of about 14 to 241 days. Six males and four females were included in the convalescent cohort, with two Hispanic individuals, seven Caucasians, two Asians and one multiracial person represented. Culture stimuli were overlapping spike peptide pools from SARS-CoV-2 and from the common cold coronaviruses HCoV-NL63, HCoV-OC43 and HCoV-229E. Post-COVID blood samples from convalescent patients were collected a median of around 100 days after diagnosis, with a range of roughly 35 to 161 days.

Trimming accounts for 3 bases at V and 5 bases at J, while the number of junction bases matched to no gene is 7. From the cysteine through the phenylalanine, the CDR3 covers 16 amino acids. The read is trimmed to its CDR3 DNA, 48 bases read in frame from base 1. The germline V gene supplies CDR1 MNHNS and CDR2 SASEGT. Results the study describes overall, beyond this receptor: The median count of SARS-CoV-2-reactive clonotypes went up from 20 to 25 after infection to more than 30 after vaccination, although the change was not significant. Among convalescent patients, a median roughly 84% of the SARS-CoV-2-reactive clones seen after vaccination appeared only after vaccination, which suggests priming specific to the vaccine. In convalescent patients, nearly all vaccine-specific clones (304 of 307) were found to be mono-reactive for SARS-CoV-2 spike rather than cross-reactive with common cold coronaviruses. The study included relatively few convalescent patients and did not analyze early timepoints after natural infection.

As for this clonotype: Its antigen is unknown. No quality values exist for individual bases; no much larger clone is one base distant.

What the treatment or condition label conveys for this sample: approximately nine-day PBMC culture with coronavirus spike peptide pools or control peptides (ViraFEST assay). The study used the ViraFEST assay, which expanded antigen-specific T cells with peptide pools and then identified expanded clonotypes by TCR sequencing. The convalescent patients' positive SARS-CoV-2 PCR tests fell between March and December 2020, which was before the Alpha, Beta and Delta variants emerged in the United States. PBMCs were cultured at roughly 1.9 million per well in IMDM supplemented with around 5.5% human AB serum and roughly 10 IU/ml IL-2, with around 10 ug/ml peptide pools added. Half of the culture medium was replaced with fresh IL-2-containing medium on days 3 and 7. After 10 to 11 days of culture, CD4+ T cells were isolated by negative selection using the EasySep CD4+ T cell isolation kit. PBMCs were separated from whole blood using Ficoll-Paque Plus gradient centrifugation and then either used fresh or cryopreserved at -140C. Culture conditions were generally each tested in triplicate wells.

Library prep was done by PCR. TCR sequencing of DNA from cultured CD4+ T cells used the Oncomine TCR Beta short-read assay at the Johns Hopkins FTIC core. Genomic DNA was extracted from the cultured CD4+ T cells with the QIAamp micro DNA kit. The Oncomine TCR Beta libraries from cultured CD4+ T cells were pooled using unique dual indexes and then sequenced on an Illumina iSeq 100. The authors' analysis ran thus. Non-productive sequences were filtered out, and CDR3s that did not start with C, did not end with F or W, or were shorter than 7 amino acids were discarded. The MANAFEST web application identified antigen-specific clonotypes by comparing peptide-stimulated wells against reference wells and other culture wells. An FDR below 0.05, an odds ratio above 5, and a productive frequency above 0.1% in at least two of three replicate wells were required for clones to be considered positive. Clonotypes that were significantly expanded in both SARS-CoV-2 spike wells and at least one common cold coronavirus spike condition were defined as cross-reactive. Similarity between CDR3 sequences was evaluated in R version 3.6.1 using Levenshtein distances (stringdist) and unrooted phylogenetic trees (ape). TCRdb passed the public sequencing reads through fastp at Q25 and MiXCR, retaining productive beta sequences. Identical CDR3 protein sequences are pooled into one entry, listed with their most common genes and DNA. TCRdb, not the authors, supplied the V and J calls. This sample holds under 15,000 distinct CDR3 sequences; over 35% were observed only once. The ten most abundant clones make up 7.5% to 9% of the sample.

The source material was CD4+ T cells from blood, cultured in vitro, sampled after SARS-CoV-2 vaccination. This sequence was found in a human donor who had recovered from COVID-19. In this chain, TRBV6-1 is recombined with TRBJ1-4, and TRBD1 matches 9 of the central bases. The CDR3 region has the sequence CASSEKAGTGNEKLFF. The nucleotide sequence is TGTGCCAGCAGTGAGAAAGCCGGGACAGGGAATGAAAAACTGTTTTTT.